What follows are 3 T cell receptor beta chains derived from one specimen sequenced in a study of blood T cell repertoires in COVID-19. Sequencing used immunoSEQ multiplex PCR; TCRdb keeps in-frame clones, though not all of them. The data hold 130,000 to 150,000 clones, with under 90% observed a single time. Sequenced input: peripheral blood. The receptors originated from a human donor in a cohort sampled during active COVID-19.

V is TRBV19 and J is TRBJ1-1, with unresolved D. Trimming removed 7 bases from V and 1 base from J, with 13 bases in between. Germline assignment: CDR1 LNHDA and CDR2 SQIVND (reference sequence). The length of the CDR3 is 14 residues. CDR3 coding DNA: TGTGCCAGTACATGGGCCTGGGCGAACACTGAAGCTTTCTTT. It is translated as CASTWAWANTEAFF.

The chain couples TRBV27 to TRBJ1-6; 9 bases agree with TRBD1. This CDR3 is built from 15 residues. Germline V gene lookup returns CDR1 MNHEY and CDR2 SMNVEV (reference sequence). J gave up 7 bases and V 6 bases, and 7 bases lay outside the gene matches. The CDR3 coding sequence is TGTGCCAGCAGGGGAACTGACAGGGGGAATTCACCCCTCCACTTT. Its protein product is CASRGTDRGNSPLHF.

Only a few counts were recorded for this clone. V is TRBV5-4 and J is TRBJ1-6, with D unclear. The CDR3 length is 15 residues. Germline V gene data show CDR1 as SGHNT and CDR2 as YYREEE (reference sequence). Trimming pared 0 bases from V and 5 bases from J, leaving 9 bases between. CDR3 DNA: TGTGCCAGCAGCTTGGATAGGAGGGATAATTCACCCCTCCACTTT. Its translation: CASSLDRRDNSPLHF.